This entry lists 2 T cell receptor beta chains sequenced from one sample in a study of shared clonotypes between healthy human individuals. The naive CD8 subset, CD45RO-negative cells positively selected for CCR7, excluded terminally differentiated effector memory CD45RA+ cells. Sequenced by immunoSEQ multiplex PCR; TCRdb stores in-frame clones only, minus some. The sample contains 2 million to 2.5 million clones, over 85% of which appear only once. The sample comprised naive CD8+ T cells sorted from blood. The receptors come from a man aged 18 to 30 in good health.

This clone was observed once. This chain links TRBV7-2 with TRBJ2-7; either TRBD1 or TRBD2 may fit D (5 bases each). Trimming left V 1 base short and J 5 bases short, with 15 bases between. Germline loops: CDR1 SGHTA, CDR2 FQGNSA. The CDR3 has 15 amino acids. CDR3: CASSLDGDVGDEQYF. CDR3 DNA: TGTGCCAGCAGCTTAGATGGGGACGTTGGCGACGAGCAGTACTTC.

This clone was counted once. The rearrangement joins TRBV7-9 to TRBJ2-1; perhaps TRBD2 as D (5 bases). V was shortened by 1 base and J by 9 bases, with 13 bases between the two germline ends. Germline-derived CDR1 and CDR2 are SEHNR and FQNEAQ (reference sequence). This CDR3 has 14 amino acids. In DNA form, the CDR3 reads TGTGCCAGCAGCTTAGTGTCTGAGGGTGTTGAGCAGTTCTTC. This sequence encodes CASSLVSEGVEQFF.